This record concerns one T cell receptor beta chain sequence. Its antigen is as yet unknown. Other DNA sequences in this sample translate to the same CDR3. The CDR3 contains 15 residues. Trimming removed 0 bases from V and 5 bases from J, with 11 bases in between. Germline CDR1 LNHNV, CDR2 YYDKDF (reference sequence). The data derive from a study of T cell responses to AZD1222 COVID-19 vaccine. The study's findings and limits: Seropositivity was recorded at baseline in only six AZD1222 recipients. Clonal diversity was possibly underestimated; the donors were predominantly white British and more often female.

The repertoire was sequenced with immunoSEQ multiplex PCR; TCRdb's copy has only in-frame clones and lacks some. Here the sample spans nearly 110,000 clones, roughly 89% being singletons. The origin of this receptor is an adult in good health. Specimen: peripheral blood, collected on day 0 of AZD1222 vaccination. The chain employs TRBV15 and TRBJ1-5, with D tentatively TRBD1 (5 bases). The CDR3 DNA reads TGTGCCACCAGCAGAGATCGGGGGGAACATCAGCCCCAGCATTTT. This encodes CATSRDRGEHQPQHF.